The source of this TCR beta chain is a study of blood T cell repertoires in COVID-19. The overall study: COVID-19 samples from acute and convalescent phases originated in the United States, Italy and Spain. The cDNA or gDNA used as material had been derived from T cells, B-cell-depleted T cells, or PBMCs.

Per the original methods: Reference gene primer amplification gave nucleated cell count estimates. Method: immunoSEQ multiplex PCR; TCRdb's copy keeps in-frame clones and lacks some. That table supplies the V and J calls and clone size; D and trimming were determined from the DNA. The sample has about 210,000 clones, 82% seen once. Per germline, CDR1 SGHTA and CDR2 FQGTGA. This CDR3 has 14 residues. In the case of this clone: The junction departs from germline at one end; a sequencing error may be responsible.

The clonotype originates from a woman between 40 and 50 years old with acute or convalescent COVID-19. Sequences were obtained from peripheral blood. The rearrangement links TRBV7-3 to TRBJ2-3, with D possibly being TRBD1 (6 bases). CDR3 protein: CASSLNGGTGTQYF. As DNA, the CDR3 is TGTGCCAGCAGCTTAAATGGGGGCACAGGTACGCAGTATTTT.